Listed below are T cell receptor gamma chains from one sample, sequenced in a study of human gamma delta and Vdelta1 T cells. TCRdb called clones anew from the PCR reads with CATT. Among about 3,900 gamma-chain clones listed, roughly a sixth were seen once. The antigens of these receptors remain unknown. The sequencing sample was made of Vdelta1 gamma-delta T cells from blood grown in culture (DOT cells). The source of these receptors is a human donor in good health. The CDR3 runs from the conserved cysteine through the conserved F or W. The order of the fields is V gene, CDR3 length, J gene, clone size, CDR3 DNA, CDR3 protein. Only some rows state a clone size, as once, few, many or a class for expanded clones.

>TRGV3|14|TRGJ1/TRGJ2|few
TGTGCCACCTGGGACAGGCCCCATTATTATAAGAAACTCTTT
CATWDRPHYYKKLF
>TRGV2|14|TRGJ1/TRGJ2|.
TGTGCCACCTGGGACGGGCCTCGGTTCTTCAAGAAACTCTTT
CATWDGPRFFKKLF
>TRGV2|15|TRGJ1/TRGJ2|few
TGTGCCACCTGGGACGCCGACGCGGATTATTATAAGAAACTCTTT
CATWDADADYYKKLF
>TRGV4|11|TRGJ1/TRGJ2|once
TGTGCCACCTGGGATGGGCCAAAGAAACTCTTT
CATWDGPKKLF
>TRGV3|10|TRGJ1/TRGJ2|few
TGTGCCACCTGGGACTATAAGAAACTCTTT
CATWDYKKLF
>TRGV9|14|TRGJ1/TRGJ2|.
TGTGCCTTGTGGGAGGGGGGAAATTATTATAAGAAACTCTTT
CALWEGGNYYKKLF
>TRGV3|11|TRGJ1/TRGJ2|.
TGTGCCACCTGGGACAGGCACAAGAAACTCTTT
CATWDRHKKLF
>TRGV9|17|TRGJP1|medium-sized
TGTGCCTTGTGGGAGGTCCTCTTTAATACCACTGGTTGGTTCAAGATATTT
CALWEVLFNTTGWFKIF
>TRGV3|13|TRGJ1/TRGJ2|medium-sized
TGTGCCACCTGGGACAGGCAATATTATAAGAAACTCTTT
CATWDRQYYKKLF
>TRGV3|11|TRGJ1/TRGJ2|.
TGTGCCCTCCAATCTTACTATAAGAAACTCTTT
CALQSYYKKLF
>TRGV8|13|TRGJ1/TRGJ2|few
TGTGCCACCTGGGACCTCCGGGATTATAAGAAACTCTTT
CATWDLRDYKKLF
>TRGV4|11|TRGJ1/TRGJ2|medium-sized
TGTGCCACCTGGGATGGGCACGGGAAACTCTTT
CATWDGHGKLF
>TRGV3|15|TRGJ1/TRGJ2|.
TGTGCCACCTGGGACAGGCGGTACCTTTATCATAAGAAACTCTTT
CATWDRRYLYHKKLF
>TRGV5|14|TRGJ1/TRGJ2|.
TGTGCCACCTGGGACAGGCCGACGGGGGGTAAGAAACTCTTT
CATWDRPTGGKKLF
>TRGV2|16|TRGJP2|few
TGTGCCACCTGGGACGGGAATTTTAGTAGTGATTGGATCAAGACGTTT
CATWDGNFSSDWIKTF
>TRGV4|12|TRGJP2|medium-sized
TGTGCCACCTGGGTTAATGATTGGATCAAGACGTTT
CATWVNDWIKTF
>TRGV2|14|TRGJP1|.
TGTGCCACCTGGGACGGGCGGGATGGTTGGTTCAAGATATTT
CATWDGRDGWFKIF
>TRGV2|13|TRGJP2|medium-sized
TGTGCCACCTGGGACGGTGGTGATTGGATCAAGACGTTT
CATWDGGDWIKTF
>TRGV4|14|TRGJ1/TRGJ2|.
TGTGCCACCTGGGATATGGACCTTTATTATAAGAAACTCTTT
CATWDMDLYYKKLF
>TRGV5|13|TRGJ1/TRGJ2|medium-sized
TGTGCCACCTGGGACAGGCATGGCTATAAGAAACTCTTT
CATWDRHGYKKLF
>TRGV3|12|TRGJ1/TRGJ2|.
TGTGCCACCCTAATAAATTATTATAAGAAACTCTTT
CATLINYYKKLF
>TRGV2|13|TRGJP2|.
TGTGCCACCTGGGACGGGCCGGATTGGATCAAGACGTTT
CATWDGPDWIKTF